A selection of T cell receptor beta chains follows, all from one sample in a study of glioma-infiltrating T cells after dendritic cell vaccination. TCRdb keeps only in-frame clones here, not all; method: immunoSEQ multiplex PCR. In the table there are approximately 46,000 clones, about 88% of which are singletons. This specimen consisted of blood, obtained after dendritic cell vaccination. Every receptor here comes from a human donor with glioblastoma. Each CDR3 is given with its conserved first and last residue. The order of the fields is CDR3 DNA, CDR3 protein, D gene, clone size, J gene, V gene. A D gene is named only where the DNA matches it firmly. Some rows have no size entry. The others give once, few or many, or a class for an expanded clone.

cdr3_nt: TGTGCCACCAACAAGGGGACAACATACAATGAGCAGTTCTTC; cdr3_aa: CATNKGTTYNEQFF; d_call: -; clone_size: -; j_call: TRBJ2-1; v_call: TRBV6-6
cdr3_nt: TGTGCCAGCAGCGGACAGGTGACAGATACGCAGTATTTT; cdr3_aa: CASSGQVTDTQYF; d_call: TRBD1; clone_size: few; j_call: TRBJ2-3; v_call: TRBV11-1
cdr3_nt: TGTGCCAGCAGTGAGGACTTTCCCCCAAATGAGCAGTTCTTC; cdr3_aa: CASSEDFPPNEQFF; d_call: -; clone_size: -; j_call: TRBJ2-1; v_call: TRBV28
cdr3_nt: TGTGCCAGTAGTATGGCCCATTTCGGAGGCTATGGCTACACCTTC; cdr3_aa: CASSMAHFGGYGYTF; d_call: -; clone_size: few; j_call: TRBJ1-2; v_call: TRBV19
cdr3_nt: TGTGCCAGCAGTTTATCAGGGAGGGCCGGGGAGCTGTTTTTT; cdr3_aa: CASSLSGRAGELFF; d_call: TRBD2; clone_size: once; j_call: TRBJ2-2; v_call: TRBV28
cdr3_nt: TGCGCCAGCAGCACCCCCAGCGGGAGGTCCGATGAGCAGTTCTTC; cdr3_aa: CASSTPSGRSDEQFF; d_call: TRBD2; clone_size: once; j_call: TRBJ2-1; v_call: TRBV5-1
cdr3_nt: TGTGCCAGCAGGACAATACAGACTGAAGCTTTCTTT; cdr3_aa: CASRTIQTEAFF; d_call: -; clone_size: -; j_call: TRBJ1-1; v_call: TRBV28
cdr3_nt: TGTGCCAGCAGACCGGGGAGCTCCTACAATGAGCAGTTCTTC; cdr3_aa: CASRPGSSYNEQFF; d_call: -; clone_size: -; j_call: TRBJ2-1; v_call: TRBV7-6
cdr3_nt: TGTGCCAGCAGCCAAGCTAGCGGTGACCGAAATGAGCAGTTCTTC; cdr3_aa: CASSQASGDRNEQFF; d_call: TRBD2; clone_size: -; j_call: TRBJ2-1; v_call: TRBV4-2
cdr3_nt: TGTGCCAGCAGCTTAGACGGGGACAGGGATATCGGGAGCTCCTACGAGCAGTACTTC; cdr3_aa: CASSLDGDRDIGSSYEQYF; d_call: TRBD1; clone_size: few; j_call: TRBJ2-7; v_call: TRBV7-8
cdr3_nt: TGTGCCAGCAGCACCACCGATGAAGCTGGAGCCAGCAGCTATGGCTACACCTTC; cdr3_aa: CASSTTDEAGASSYGYTF; d_call: -; clone_size: few; j_call: TRBJ1-2; v_call: TRBV28
cdr3_nt: TGCGCCAGCAGCTTTAAAGCGGGAGGGCGTATTCCCAATGAGCAGTTCTTC; cdr3_aa: CASSFKAGGRIPNEQFF; d_call: TRBD2; clone_size: -; j_call: TRBJ2-1; v_call: TRBV5-1
cdr3_nt: TGCGCTTCGGGGGGCTTAAGCGGAAACACCATATATTTT; cdr3_aa: CASGGLSGNTIYF; d_call: -; clone_size: -; j_call: TRBJ1-3; v_call: TRBV30
cdr3_nt: TGTGCCAGCAGTTACTCGCTAGCGGGAGTCACAGATACGCAGTATTTT; cdr3_aa: CASSYSLAGVTDTQYF; d_call: TRBD2; clone_size: -; j_call: TRBJ2-3; v_call: TRBV6-5
cdr3_nt: TGCGCCAGCAGCCAGGCCTTGGAGAAATCCTACGAGCAGTACTTC; cdr3_aa: CASSQALEKSYEQYF; d_call: -; clone_size: -; j_call: TRBJ2-7; v_call: TRBV4-1
cdr3_nt: TGCAGCGTGGACGGGACCCTGGACAGTGCGGACACTGAAGCTTTCTTT; cdr3_aa: CSVDGTLDSADTEAFF; d_call: -; clone_size: -; j_call: TRBJ1-1; v_call: TRBV29-1
cdr3_nt: TGTGCCAGCAGCGTAATGGTAGCGGCATACACCGGGGAGCTGTTTTTT; cdr3_aa: CASSVMVAAYTGELFF; d_call: -; clone_size: -; j_call: TRBJ2-2; v_call: TRBV9
cdr3_nt: TGTGCCAGCAGCTTGGAGTTTGCTACAGGGGGCGTCTATGGCTACACCTTC; cdr3_aa: CASSLEFATGGVYGYTF; d_call: TRBD1; clone_size: once; j_call: TRBJ1-2; v_call: TRBV5-5
cdr3_nt: TGTGCCGCCGGGGCAGGGGGCTATGGCTACACCTTC; cdr3_aa: CAAGAGGYGYTF; d_call: TRBD1; clone_size: -; j_call: TRBJ1-2; v_call: TRBV10-3
cdr3_nt: TGTGCCAGCAGCTTGGGATCAGGCCCTGAAGCTTTCTTT; cdr3_aa: CASSLGSGPEAFF; d_call: -; clone_size: -; j_call: TRBJ1-1; v_call: TRBV5-4
cdr3_nt: TGTGCCAGCAGCCAGGCGACAGGGGCTCTGAGGGAGCAGTACTTC; cdr3_aa: CASSQATGALREQYF; d_call: TRBD1; clone_size: -; j_call: TRBJ2-7; v_call: TRBV5-5
cdr3_nt: TGTGCCAGCAGCGTAGACGATAGGCCAGGGGCCAAATATGGCTACACCTTC; cdr3_aa: CASSVDDRPGAKYGYTF; d_call: -; clone_size: -; j_call: TRBJ1-2; v_call: TRBV9
cdr3_nt: TGTGCCACAAAGGCGGGGAACACTGAAGCTTTCTTT; cdr3_aa: CATKAGNTEAFF; d_call: -; clone_size: -; j_call: TRBJ1-1; v_call: TRBV10-3